These 14 T cell receptor beta chains were sequenced from one sample in a study of T cell changes during pregnancy in multiple sclerosis. The repertoire was sequenced with immunoSEQ multiplex PCR; TCRdb's copy has only in-frame clones and lacks some. The table lists under 150,000 clones, 90% to 96% of them singletons. Material: peripheral blood, obtained after pregnancy. Receptors originate from a female donor with multiple sclerosis, enrolled in a pregnancy study.

This chain links TRBV6-1 with TRBJ1-4, with D possibly being TRBD1 (5 bases). Trimming took 6 bases from V and 5 from J, leaving 16 bases between them. The CDR3 length is 15 residues. The V gene's germline CDR1 is MNHNS and CDR2 SASEGT. The CDR3 nucleotides read TGTGCCAGCAGCTTGACAGCCGTTAACAATGAAAAACTGTTTTTT. It encodes CASSLTAVNNEKLFF.

This rearrangement joins TRBV14 to TRBJ1-1, with D unclear. The CDR3 covers 13 residues. Per germline, CDR1 SGHDN and CDR2 FVKESK. V was pared by 6 bases and J by 3 bases, with 11 bases between. CDR3 protein: CASSRGPDTEAFF. The CDR3, as DNA: TGTGCCAGCAGTCGAGGTCCTGACACTGAAGCTTTCTTT.

V gene TRBV6-6 combines with J gene TRBJ1-3; no reliable D call. From germline, CDR1 is MNHNY and CDR2 SVGAGI (reference sequence). CDR3 length equals 13 residues. V was trimmed by 8 bases and J by 0 bases, leaving 8 bases between them. CDR3 in amino acids: CASGERSGNTIYF. The CDR3 region has the DNA TGTGCCAGCGGCGAGCGCTCTGGAAACACCATATATTTT.

The chain carries TRBV19 and TRBJ2-7, with TRBD2 as a possible D gene (5 bases). Deletions cut 5 bases from V and 4 bases from J, with 15 bases between. Germline V gene sequence: CDR1 LNHDA, CDR2 SQIVND (reference sequence). The CDR3 runs 14 residues. This chain's CDR3 is CASSPSGSVYEQYF. CDR3 nucleotide sequence: TGTGCCAGTAGTCCAAGTGGGAGCGTTTACGAGCAGTACTTC.

The J gene is TRBJ2-7, the V gene TRBV6-6, with D unresolved. CDR3 length: 12 amino acids. The ends were cut back, 2 bases at V and 4 bases at J, with 6 bases in the middle. CDR1 is MNHNY, CDR2 SVGAGI, per germline (reference sequence). The chain's CDR3 is CASSYASYEQYF. CDR3 in DNA: TGTGCCAGCAGTTACGCGTCTTACGAGCAGTACTTC.

The chain joins TRBV28 to TRBJ2-7, with TRBD2 matching over 8 bases. This CDR3 contains 21 residues. V lost 2 bases, J lost 3 bases, and 24 bases stayed unmatched. Germline V gene lookup returns CDR1 MDHEN and CDR2 SYDVKM. CDR3 region: CASSLPDLSGSVSINGYEQYF. In DNA form, the CDR3 reads TGTGCCAGCAGTTTACCGGATTTAAGCGGGAGCGTCAGTATTAACGGCTACGAGCAGTACTTC.

The chain links TRBV2 to TRBJ2-1; D is uncertain. The CDR3 loop spans 13 amino acids. Trimming left V 8 bases short and J 6 bases short, with 14 bases between. The V gene's germline CDR1 is SNHLY and CDR2 FYNNEI. This chain's CDR3 is CASCPAPVNEQFF. CDR3 sequence (DNA): TGTGCCAGCTGCCCTGCTCCGGTCAATGAGCAGTTCTTC.

The V gene is TRBV7-9, the J gene TRBJ2-7; D gene uncertain. CDR3 size: 12 residues. Germline CDR1 is SEHNR and CDR2 is FQNEAQ (reference sequence). V dropped 3 bases and J dropped 3 bases, with 6 bases sitting between them. Here the CDR3 DNA reads TGTGCCAGCAGCTTGAACAGCTACGAGCAGTACTTC. This codes for CASSLNSYEQYF.

V and J are TRBV7-6 and TRBJ2-1, with 9 bases fitting TRBD2. V lost 8 bases, J lost 7 bases, and 6 bases stayed unmatched. Germline CDR1 reads SGHVS; CDR2 reads FNYEAQ. The CDR3 totals 13 residues. The CDR3 sequence is CASAGAGGNEQFF. The CDR3 coding sequence is TGTGCCAGCGCGGGAGCGGGAGGTAATGAGCAGTTCTTC.

This sequence joins TRBV11-2 and TRBJ2-1, with 9 bases that match TRBD1. CDR3 length: 14 amino acids. The V segment lost 3 bases and the J segment 8 bases; nucleotides outside the gene matches: 5. The germline V gene has CDR1 SGHAT and CDR2 FQNNGV. As DNA, the CDR3 is TGTGCCAGCAGCTTCGTACAGGGGGCCTATGAGCAGTTCTTC. It translates to CASSFVQGAYEQFF.

The chain employs TRBV7-2 and TRBJ2-7; D may be TRBD2 (5 bases). Germline assignment: CDR1 SGHTA and CDR2 FQGNSA. V gave up 0 bases and J gave up 2 bases, with 14 bases separating them. The CDR3 runs to 16 residues. CDR3 sequence: CASSLAGGGPAYEQYF. DNA of the CDR3: TGTGCCAGCAGCTTAGCGGGCGGCGGGCCCGCCTACGAGCAGTACTTC.

This sequence joins TRBV7-2 and TRBJ2-4; 10 bases map to TRBD1. Trimming took 4 bases from V and 6 from J; bases not matched to a gene: 3. The CDR3 runs 14 residues. Germline CDR1 and CDR2: SGHTA and FQGNSA. This chain's CDR3 is CASSSGQGGNIQYF. The CDR3 DNA is TGTGCCAGCAGCTCAGGACAGGGGGGAAACATTCAGTACTTC.

The chain carries TRBV5-6 and TRBJ2-1, with no clear D. Germline assignment: CDR1 SGHDT and CDR2 YYEEEE. This CDR3 comprises 15 residues. V lost 1 base and J lost 4, with 12 bases in between. CDR3 protein: CASSLLQALYNEQFF. CDR3 nucleotides: TGTGCCAGCAGCTTGCTCCAGGCGTTATACAATGAGCAGTTCTTC.

The chain is built from TRBV7-2 and TRBJ2-3; 12 nucleotides align to TRBD2. The V gene's germline CDR1 is SGHTA and CDR2 FQGNSA. J lost 5 bases, V lost 5 bases, and 8 bases had no gene match. The CDR3 contains 16 residues. In nucleotides, the CDR3 is TGTGCCAGCAGCGTTCTAGCGGGAGGGCGTGTAGATACGCAGTATTTT. This codes for CASSVLAGGRVDTQYF.